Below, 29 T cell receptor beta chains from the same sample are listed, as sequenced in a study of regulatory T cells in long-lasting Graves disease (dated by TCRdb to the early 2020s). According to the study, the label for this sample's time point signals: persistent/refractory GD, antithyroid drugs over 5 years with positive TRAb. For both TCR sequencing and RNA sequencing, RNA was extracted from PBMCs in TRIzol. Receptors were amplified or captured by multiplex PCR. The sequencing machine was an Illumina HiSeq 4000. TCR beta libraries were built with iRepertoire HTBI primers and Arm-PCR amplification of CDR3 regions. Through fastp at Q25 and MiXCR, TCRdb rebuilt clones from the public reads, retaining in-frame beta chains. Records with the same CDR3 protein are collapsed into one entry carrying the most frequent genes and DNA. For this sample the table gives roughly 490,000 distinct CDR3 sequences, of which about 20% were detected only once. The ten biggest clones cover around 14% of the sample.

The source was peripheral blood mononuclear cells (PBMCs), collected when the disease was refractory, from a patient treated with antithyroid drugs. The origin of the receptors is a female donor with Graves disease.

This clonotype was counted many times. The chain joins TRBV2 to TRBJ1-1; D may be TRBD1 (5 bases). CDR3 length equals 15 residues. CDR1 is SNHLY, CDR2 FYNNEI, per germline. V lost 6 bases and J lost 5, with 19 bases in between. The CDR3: CASSLDGAGGTEAFF. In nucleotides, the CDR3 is TGTGCCAGCAGCCTAGACGGGGCCGGAGGGACTGAAGCTTTCTTT.

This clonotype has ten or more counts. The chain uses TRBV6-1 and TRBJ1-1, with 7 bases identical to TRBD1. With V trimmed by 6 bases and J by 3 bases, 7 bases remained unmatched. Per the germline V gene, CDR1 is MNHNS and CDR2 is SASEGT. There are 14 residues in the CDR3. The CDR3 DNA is TGTGCCAGCAGGATACGCAGGGGGGACACTGAAGCTTTCTTT. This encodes CASRIRRGDTEAFF.

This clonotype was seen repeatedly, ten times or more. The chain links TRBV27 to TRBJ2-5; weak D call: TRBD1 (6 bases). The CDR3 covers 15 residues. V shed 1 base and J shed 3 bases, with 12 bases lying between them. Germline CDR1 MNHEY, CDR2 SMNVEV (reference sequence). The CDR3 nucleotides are TGTGCCAGCAGTTTATACGGACAGAGCGAAGAGACCCAGTACTTC. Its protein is CASSLYGQSEETQYF.

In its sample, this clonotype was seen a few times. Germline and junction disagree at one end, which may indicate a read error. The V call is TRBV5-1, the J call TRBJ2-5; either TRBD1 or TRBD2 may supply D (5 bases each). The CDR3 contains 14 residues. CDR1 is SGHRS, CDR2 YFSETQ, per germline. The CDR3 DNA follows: TGTGCCAGCAGCTCCGGTGGGGGAATACAGACCCAGTACTTC. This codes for CASSSGGGIQTQYF.

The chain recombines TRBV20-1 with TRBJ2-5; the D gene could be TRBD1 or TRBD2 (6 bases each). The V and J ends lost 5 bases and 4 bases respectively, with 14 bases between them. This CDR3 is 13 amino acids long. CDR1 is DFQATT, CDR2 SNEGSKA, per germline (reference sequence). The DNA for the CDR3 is TGCAGTGCTCCCCAAGGGGGAGGAGAGACCCAGTACTTC. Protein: CSAPQGGGETQYF.

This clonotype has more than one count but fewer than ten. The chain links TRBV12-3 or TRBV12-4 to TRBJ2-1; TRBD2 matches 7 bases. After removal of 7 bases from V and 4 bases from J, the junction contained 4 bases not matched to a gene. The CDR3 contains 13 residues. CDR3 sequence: CASKASGYNEQFF. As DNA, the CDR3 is TGTGCCAGCAAGGCTAGCGGATACAATGAGCAGTTCTTC.

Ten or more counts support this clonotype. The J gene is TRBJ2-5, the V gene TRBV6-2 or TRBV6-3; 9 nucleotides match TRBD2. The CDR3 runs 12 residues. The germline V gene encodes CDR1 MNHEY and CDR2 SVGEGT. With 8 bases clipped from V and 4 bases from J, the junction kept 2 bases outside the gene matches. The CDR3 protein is CASRGGGETQYF. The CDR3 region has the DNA TGTGCCAGCCGCGGGGGGGGAGAGACCCAGTACTTC.

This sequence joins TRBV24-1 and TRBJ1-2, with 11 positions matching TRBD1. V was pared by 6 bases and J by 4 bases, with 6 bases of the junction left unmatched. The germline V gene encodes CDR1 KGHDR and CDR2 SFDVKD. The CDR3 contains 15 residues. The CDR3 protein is CATSPKGQGVYGYTF. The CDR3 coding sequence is TGTGCCACCAGTCCAAAGGGACAGGGGGTCTATGGCTACACCTTC.

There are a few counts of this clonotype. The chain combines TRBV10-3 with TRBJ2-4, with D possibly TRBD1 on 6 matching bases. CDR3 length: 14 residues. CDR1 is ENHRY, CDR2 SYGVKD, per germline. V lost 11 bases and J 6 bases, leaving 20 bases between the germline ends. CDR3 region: CASGADFSSNIQYF. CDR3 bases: TGTGCCTCAGGGGCAGATTTTTCCTCAAACATTCAGTACTTC.

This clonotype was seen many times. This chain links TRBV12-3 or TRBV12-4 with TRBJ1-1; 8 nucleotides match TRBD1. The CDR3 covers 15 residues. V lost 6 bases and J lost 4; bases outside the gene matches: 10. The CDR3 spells CASSQNTGGGTEAFF. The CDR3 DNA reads TGTGCCAGCAGCCAGAATACAGGGGGGGGCACTGAAGCTTTCTTT.

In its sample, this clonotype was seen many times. The CDR3 sequence is CASGSLNGVENQPQHF. In DNA, the CDR3 is TGTGCCAGCGGAAGTTTAAACGGGGTAGAGAATCAGCCCCAGCATTTT. This chain joins TRBV27 and TRBJ1-5, with no clear D. The CDR3 loop spans 16 amino acids. V was cut by 8 bases and J by 4 bases, with 21 bases left in between. CDR1 and CDR2 from the germline V gene are MNHEY and SMNVEV (reference sequence).

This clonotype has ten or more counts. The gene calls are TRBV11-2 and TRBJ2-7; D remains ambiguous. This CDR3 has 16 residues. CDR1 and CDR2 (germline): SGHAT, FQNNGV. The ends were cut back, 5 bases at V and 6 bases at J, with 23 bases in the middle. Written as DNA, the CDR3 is TGTGCCAGCAGCCAAAGGGAAGGCCCAGCGATATTCGAGCAGTACTTC. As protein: CASSQREGPAIFEQYF.

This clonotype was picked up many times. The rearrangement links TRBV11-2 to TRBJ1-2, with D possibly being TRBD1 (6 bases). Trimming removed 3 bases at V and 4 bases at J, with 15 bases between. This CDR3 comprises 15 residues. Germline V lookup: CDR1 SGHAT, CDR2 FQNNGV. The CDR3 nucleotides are TGTGCCAGCAGCTTCACCTCCGGGGGCGGCTATGGCTACACCTTC. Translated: CASSFTSGGGYGYTF.

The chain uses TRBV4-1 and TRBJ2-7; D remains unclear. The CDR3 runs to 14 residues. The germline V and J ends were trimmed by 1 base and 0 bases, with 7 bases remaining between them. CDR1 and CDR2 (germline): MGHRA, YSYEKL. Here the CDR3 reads CASSQGASSYEQYF. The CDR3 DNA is TGCGCCAGCAGCCAAGGGGCGTCCTCCTACGAGCAGTACTTC.

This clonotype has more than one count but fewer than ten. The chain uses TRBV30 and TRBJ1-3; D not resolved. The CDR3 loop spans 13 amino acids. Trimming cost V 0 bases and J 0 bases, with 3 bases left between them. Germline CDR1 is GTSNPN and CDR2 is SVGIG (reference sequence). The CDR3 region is CAWSVTSGNTIYF. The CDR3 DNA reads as TGTGCCTGGAGTGTGACCTCTGGAAACACCATATATTTT.

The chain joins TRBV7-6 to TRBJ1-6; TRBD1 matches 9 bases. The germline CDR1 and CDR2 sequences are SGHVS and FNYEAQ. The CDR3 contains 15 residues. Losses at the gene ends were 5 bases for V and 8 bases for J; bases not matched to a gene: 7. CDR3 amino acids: CASSRPRDRDSPLHF. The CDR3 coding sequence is TGTGCCAGCAGCCGCCCTCGGGACAGGGATTCACCCCTCCACTTT.

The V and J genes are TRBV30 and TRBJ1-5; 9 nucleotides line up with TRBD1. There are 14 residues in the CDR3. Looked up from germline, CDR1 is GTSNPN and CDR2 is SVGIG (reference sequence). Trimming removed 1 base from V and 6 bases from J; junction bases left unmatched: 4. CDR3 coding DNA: TGTGCCTGGAGTGCGACAGGGGGTAGTCAGCCCCAGCATTTT. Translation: CAWSATGGSQPQHF.

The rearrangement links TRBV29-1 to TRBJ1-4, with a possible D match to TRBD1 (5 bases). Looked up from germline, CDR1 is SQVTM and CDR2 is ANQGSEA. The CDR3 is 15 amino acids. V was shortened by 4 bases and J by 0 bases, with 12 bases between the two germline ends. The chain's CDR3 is CSVGGGKTTNEKLFF. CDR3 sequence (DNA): TGCAGCGTTGGTGGGGGGAAAACAACTAATGAAAAACTGTTTTTT.

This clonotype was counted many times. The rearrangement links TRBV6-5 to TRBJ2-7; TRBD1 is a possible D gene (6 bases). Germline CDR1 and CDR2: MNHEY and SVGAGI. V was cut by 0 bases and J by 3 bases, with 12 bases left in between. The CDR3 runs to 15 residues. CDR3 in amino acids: CASSYSQGTVYEQYF. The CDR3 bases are TGTGCCAGCAGTTACTCTCAGGGGACGGTCTACGAGCAGTACTTC.

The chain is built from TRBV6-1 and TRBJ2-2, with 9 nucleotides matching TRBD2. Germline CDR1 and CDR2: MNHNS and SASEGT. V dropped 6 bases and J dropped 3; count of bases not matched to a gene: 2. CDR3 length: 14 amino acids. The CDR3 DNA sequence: TGTGCCAGCAGAGCGGGAGGCTACACCGGGGAGCTGTTTTTT. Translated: CASRAGGYTGELFF.

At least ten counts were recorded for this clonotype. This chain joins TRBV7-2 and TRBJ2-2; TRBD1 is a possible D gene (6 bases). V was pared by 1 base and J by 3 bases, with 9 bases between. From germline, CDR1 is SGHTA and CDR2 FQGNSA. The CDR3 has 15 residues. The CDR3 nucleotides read TGTGCCAGCAGCTTAGTGGGGGCGGACACCGGGGAGCTGTTTTTT. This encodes CASSLVGADTGELFF.

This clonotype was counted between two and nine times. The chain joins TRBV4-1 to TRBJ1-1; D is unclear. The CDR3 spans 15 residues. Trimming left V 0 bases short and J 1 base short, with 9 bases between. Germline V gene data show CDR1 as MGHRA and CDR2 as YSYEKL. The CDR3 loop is CASSQEGKSNTEAFF. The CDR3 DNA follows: TGCGCCAGCAGCCAAGAGGGTAAATCGAACACTGAAGCTTTCTTT.

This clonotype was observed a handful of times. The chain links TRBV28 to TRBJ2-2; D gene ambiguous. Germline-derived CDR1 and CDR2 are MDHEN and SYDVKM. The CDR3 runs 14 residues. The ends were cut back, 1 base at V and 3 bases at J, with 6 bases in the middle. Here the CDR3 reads CASSLSDYTGELFF. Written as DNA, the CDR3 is TGTGCCAGCAGTTTATCGGATTACACCGGGGAGCTGTTTTTT. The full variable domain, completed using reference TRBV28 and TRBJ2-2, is DVKVTQSSRYLVKRTGEKVFLECVQDMDHENMFWYRQDPGLGLRLIYFSYDVKMKEKGDIPEGYSVSREKKERFSLILESASTNQTSMYLCASSLSDYTGELFFGEGSRLTVL.

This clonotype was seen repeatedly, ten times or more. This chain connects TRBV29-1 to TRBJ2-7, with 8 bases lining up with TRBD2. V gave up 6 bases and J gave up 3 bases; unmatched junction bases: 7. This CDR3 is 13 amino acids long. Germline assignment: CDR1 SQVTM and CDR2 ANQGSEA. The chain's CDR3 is CSVRRAGDYEQYF. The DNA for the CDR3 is TGCAGCGTACGTCGAGCGGGGGACTACGAGCAGTACTTC.

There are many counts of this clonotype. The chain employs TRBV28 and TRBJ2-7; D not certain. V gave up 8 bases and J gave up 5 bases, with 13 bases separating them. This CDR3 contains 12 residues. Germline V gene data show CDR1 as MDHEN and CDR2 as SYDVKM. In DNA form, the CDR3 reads TGTGCCAGCGGAAGGGTGCGAAACGAGCAGTACTTC. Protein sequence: CASGRVRNEQYF.

CDR3 in amino acids: CASTYPKYRVARGSAEQYF. The DNA of the CDR3 is TGTGCCAGCACCTACCCAAAATACAGGGTCGCTCGAGGGTCGGCCGAGCAGTACTTC. The chain uses TRBV28 and TRBJ2-7; perhaps TRBD1 as D (6 bases). CDR1 and CDR2 (germline): MDHEN, SYDVKM. The V end was cut by 7 bases, the J end by 6 bases, with 34 bases between. The CDR3 covers 19 residues. Full variable domain (missing parts from reference TRBV28 and TRBJ2-7): DVKVTQSSRYLVKRTGEKVFLECVQDMDHENMFWYRQDPGLGLRLIYFSYDVKMKEKGDIPEGYSVSREKKERFSLILESASTNQTSMYLCASTYPKYRVARGSAEQYFGPGTRLTVT.

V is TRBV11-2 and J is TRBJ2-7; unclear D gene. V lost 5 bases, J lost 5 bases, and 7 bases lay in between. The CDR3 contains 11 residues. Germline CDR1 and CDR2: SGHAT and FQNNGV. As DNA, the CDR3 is TGTGCCAGCAGCCACGGCAACGAGCAGTACTTC. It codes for CASSHGNEQYF.

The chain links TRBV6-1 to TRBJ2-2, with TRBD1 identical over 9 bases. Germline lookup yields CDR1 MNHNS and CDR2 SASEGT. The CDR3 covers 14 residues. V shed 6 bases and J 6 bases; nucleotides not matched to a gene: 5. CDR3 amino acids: CASSGDRVAGELFF. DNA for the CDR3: TGTGCCAGCAGCGGGGACAGGGTGGCCGGGGAGCTGTTTTTT.

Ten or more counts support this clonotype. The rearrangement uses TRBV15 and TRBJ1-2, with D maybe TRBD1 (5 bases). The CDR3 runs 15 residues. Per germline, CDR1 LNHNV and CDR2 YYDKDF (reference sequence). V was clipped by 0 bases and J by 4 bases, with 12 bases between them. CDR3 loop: CATSRDMGPIYGYTF. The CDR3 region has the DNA TGTGCCACCAGCAGAGATATGGGGCCGATCTATGGCTACACCTTC.